The clone carrying this T cell receptor (beta chain) was counted a few times. The target antigen is unknown. The source of the sample is a study of cytomegalovirus exposure and HLA in healthy donors. Study details: Tens of millions of unique TCRs, all from HLA-typed donors, were included in an early release of the data. Study-level points and caveats: Indistinguishable V segments such as TRBV6-2 and TRBV6-3 were excluded.

Sampled while nominally healthy, donors likely had unrecorded immune exposures. The PCR contained 60 Vbeta and 13 Jbeta primers. Generated by immunoSEQ multiplex PCR, the TCRdb table keeps only in-frame clones and is missing some. Of roughly 150,000 clones listed, around two thirds were seen once; the top ten hold about 10%. The CDR3 contains 14 residues. In germline, CDR1 is SGHDT, CDR2 YYEEEE. Trimming removed 3 bases from V and 3 bases from J, with 12 bases in between. The clonotype originates from a man between 25 and 39 years old in good health and CMV-seropositive. The V call is TRBV5-6, the J call TRBJ1-1; no firm D call. Sequenced sample: PBMCs. CDR3 in DNA: TGTGCCAGCAGCTACATATCGAGGGACACTGAAGCTTTCTTT. Protein product: CASSYISRDTEAFF.